A selection of T cell receptor beta chains follows, all from one sample in a study of follicular helper T cells after annual influenza vaccination. Some clones are missing from TCRdb's copy, which holds only in-frame ones; the method was immunoSEQ multiplex PCR. The data contain over 12,000 clones, approximately 84% of them singletons. The material sequenced was CXCR5- memory CD4+ T cells sorted from blood, taken on the day of influenza vaccination. The origin of the receptors is an adult who received the influenza vaccine. The CDR3 runs from the conserved cysteine through the conserved F or W. Fields, in order: J gene, clone size, V gene, D gene, CDR3 protein, CDR3 DNA. The D gene is left open where the match is weak. The listing skips clone size in some rows; elsewhere it reads once, few, many or a size class.

TRBJ1-2	NA	TRBV12-5	NA	CASGLAGGRYGYTF	TGTGCTAGTGGTTTGGCCGGGGGACGCTATGGCTACACCTTC
TRBJ2-2	NA	TRBV18	NA	CASSPRLRNTGELFF	TGTGCCAGCTCACCACGGTTGCGGAACACCGGGGAGCTGTTTTTT
TRBJ1-3	once	TRBV10-2	NA	CASIVDSAEVSGNTIYF	TGCGCCAGCATCGTGGACAGCGCCGAAGTCTCTGGAAACACCATATATTTT
TRBJ2-7	NA	TRBV18	TRBD2	CASSPGLAGVSYEQYF	TGTGCCAGCTCTCCTGGACTAGCGGGCGTCTCCTACGAGCAGTACTTC
TRBJ2-3	NA	TRBV2	TRBD2	CASTGAGGRTDTQYF	TGTGCCAGCACTGGAGCGGGGGGGCGCACAGATACGCAGTATTTT
TRBJ2-5	NA	TRBV6-5	NA	CASSYSGRGQETQYF	TGTGCCAGCAGTTACTCGGGCCGAGGGCAAGAGACCCAGTACTTC
TRBJ1-2	NA	TRBV7-9	NA	CASSFGTGPYSDF	TGTGCCAGCAGCTTCGGGACGGGGCCTTATAGCGACTTC
TRBJ2-7	NA	TRBV7-8	NA	CASSTSGATYEQYF	TGTGCCAGCAGCACATCGGGGGCGACCTACGAGCAGTACTTC
TRBJ1-5	NA	TRBV2	TRBD1	CASRAGGNQPQHF	TGTGCCAGCAGGGCAGGGGGAAATCAGCCCCAGCATTTT
TRBJ2-5	NA	TRBV6-1	TRBD2	CASSELAGGQETQYF	TGTGCCAGCAGTGAACTAGCGGGGGGGCAAGAGACCCAGTACTTC
TRBJ1-5	NA	TRBV18	NA	CASSPLDNQPQHF	TGTGCCAGCTCACCGTTGGACAATCAGCCCCAGCATTTT
TRBJ1-2	NA	TRBV11-2	NA	CASSLVEGRENGYTF	TGTGCCAGCAGCTTAGTGGAGGGCAGGGAAAATGGCTACACCTTC
TRBJ2-7	NA	TRBV28	TRBD2	CASRLAGGTTYEQYF	TGTGCCAGCAGGCTAGCGGGGGGGACGACCTACGAGCAGTACTTC
TRBJ2-7	NA	TRBV19	TRBD1	CASQARDRLGYEQYF	TGTGCCAGTCAAGCTCGGGACAGACTTGGCTACGAGCAGTACTTC
TRBJ2-3	NA	TRBV9	TRBD1	CASSVGQGISTDTQYF	TGTGCCAGCAGCGTGGGACAGGGGATCAGCACAGATACGCAGTATTTT
TRBJ2-6	NA	TRBV7-2	NA	CASSHTWRYQRAGANVLTF	TGTGCCAGCAGCCATACGTGGCGATACCAGAGGGCTGGGGCCAACGTCCTGACTTTC
TRBJ2-2	NA	TRBV18	NA	CASSQDNHLFF	TGTGCCAGCTCACAGGACAATCATCTGTTTTTT
TRBJ2-3	NA	TRBV5-4	NA	CASSAPPGGAEGTQYF	TGTGCCAGCAGCGCACCCCCCGGAGGGGCTGAGGGTACGCAGTATTTT
TRBJ1-5	NA	TRBV6-5	NA	CASSTGHNQPQHF	TGTGCCAGCAGCACAGGGCACAATCAGCCCCAGCATTTT
TRBJ2-3	NA	TRBV30	NA	CAWSSQDTQYF	TGTGCCTGGAGTTCACAGGATACGCAGTATTTT
TRBJ1-2	few	TRBV7-2	TRBD1	CASSLSYLRDREDGYTF	TGTGCCAGCAGCTTAAGTTATCTCCGGGACAGGGAGGATGGCTACACCTTC
TRBJ2-2	NA	TRBV27	TRBD2	CASSLLAGGANTGELFF	TGTGCCAGCAGTTTATTAGCGGGGGGGGCGAACACCGGGGAGCTGTTTTTT
TRBJ2-7	NA	TRBV14	NA	CASGAYEQYF	TGTGCCAGCGGGGCCTACGAGCAGTACTTC
TRBJ2-1	NA	TRBV9	TRBD2	CASSPTSGGGEQFF	TGTGCCAGCAGCCCGACTAGCGGGGGTGGTGAGCAGTTCTTC
TRBJ2-7	NA	TRBV6-5	NA	CASRYASGVSYEQYF	TGTGCCAGCAGGTACGCCTCAGGGGTCTCCTACGAGCAGTACTTC
TRBJ2-5	once	TRBV28	NA	CASSAGGETQYF	TGTGCCAGCAGTGCTGGGGGAGAGACCCAGTACTTC
TRBJ1-1	NA	TRBV5-4	NA	CASSVGRNTEAFF	TGTGCCAGCAGCGTCGGCAGGAACACTGAAGCTTTCTTT
TRBJ1-5	NA	TRBV18	NA	CASSPPWGGNQPQHF	TGTGCCAGCTCACCTCCATGGGGAGGCAATCAGCCCCAGCATTTT
TRBJ2-5	NA	TRBV28	TRBD2	CASRQGGTQETQYF	TGTGCCAGCAGGCAGGGAGGGACGCAAGAGACCCAGTACTTC
TRBJ2-2	NA	TRBV29-1	NA	CSFDGGTGELFF	TGCAGCTTTGACGGTGGCACCGGGGAGCTGTTTTTT
TRBJ2-5	NA	TRBV6-6	NA	CASSYRWDAPEGTQYF	TGTGCCAGCAGTTACCGATGGGACGCCCCGGAGGGGACCCAGTACTTC
TRBJ2-2	NA	TRBV4-3	TRBD2	CASSQAGGANTGELFF	TGCGCCAGCAGCCAAGCCGGGGGGGCGAACACCGGGGAGCTGTTTTTT
TRBJ1-5	NA	TRBV4-1	NA	CASSQGGTSHYSNQPQHF	TGCGCCAGCAGCCAAGGCGGGACAAGTCACTATAGCAATCAGCCCCAGCATTTT
TRBJ2-2	NA	TRBV27	NA	CASSMTIGYTGELFF	TGTGCCAGCAGCATGACGATAGGGTACACCGGGGAGCTGTTTTTT
TRBJ2-5	NA	TRBV7-2	NA	CASNRNGLLQETQYF	TGTGCCAGCAACCGAAACGGCTTACTCCAAGAGACCCAGTACTTC
TRBJ2-1	NA	TRBV5-1	TRBD1	CASSGDSYYNEQFF	TGCGCCAGCAGCGGGGACAGCTACTACAATGAGCAGTTCTTC
TRBJ1-5	NA	TRBV6-4	NA	CASSARESLNQPQHF	TGTGCCAGCAGCGCGCGAGAAAGCTTAAATCAGCCCCAGCATTTT